This is a list of T cell receptor beta chains from one sample in a study of vaccination and CD4 T cells after COVID-19. TCRdb passed the PCR reads through MiXCR, listing each CDR3 protein once. Among about 20,000 distinct CDR3 sequences listed, roughly 70% were seen once. The antigens of these receptors remain unknown. The specimen was CD4+ T cells from blood, cultured in vitro. The receptors here all came from a human donor who had recovered from COVID-19. Each CDR3 is given with its conserved first and last residue. The D gene is left open where the match is weak. Where a row states a size, it is once, few, many or the class of an expanded clone; other rows omit it.

length: 15; D: NA; size: NA; V: TRBV11-3; J: TRBJ1-4; DNA: TGTGCCAGCAGCTTTGCCGGGACCCAGAATGAAAAACTGTTTTTT; CDR3: CASSFAGTQNEKLFF
length: 15; D: TRBD2; size: NA; V: TRBV20-1; J: TRBJ2-5; DNA: TGCAGTGCCCCCAAGACTAGCGGGAGGCGTGAGACCCAGTACTTC; CDR3: CSAPKTSGRRETQYF
length: 14; D: NA; size: NA; V: TRBV2; J: TRBJ2-2; DNA: TGTGCCAGCAGTGAAGCTAGTAACACCGGGGAGCTGTTTTTT; CDR3: CASSEASNTGELFF
length: 14; D: NA; size: NA; V: TRBV20-1; J: TRBJ1-2; DNA: TGCAGTACCATTGGACAGTCGGGATTCTATGGCTACACCTTC; CDR3: CSTIGQSGFYGYTF
length: 12; D: NA; size: NA; V: TRBV11-3; J: TRBJ1-2; DNA: TGTGCCAGCAGCTTTTCTCATAATGGCTACACCTTC; CDR3: CASSFSHNGYTF
length: 15; D: TRBD1; size: NA; V: TRBV7-8; J: TRBJ1-2; DNA: TGTGCCAGCAGCCCCCGGGACAGGGAAAACTATGGCTACACCTTC; CDR3: CASSPRDRENYGYTF
length: 11; D: NA; size: NA; V: TRBV21-1; J: TRBJ2-7; DNA: TGTGCCAGCACCACAGGCTACGAGCAGTACTTC; CDR3: CASTTGYEQYF
length: 13; D: NA; size: NA; V: TRBV20-1; J: TRBJ1-1; DNA: TGCAGTGCCCCAAAATCGGGGGTAACTGAAGCTTTCTTT; CDR3: CSAPKSGVTEAFF
length: 13; D: TRBD1; size: NA; V: TRBV20-1; J: TRBJ1-5; DNA: TGCAGTGCTAGTGGACAGGGAGATCAGCCCCAGCATTTT; CDR3: CSASGQGDQPQHF
length: 17; D: TRBD2; size: NA; V: TRBV7-6; J: TRBJ2-5; DNA: TGTGCCAGCAGCTTAGGACGACTAGCGGGGGTCCAAGAGACCCAGTACTTC; CDR3: CASSLGRLAGVQETQYF
length: 12; D: NA; size: NA; V: TRBV6-2/TRBV6-3; J: TRBJ1-4; DNA: TGTGCCAGCAGGCGAGAAGACAGAAAACTGTTTTTT; CDR3: CASRREDRKLFF
length: 14; D: NA; size: NA; V: TRBV24-1; J: TRBJ1-2; DNA: TGTGCCACCAGTGATCCCAGGTTTGGCTATGGCTACACCTTC; CDR3: CATSDPRFGYGYTF
length: 15; D: TRBD2; size: once; V: TRBV7-2; J: TRBJ2-1; DNA: TGTGCCAGCAGCTTAGGGACTAGCACCTACAATGAGCAGTTCTTC; CDR3: CASSLGTSTYNEQFF
length: 12; D: NA; size: NA; V: TRBV6-5; J: TRBJ1-2; DNA: TGTGCCAGCAGTTACCGCGGCTATGGCTACACCTTC; CDR3: CASSYRGYGYTF
length: 10; D: NA; size: NA; V: TRBV21-1; J: TRBJ1-1; DNA: TGTGCCCACAGAGGCAGGGCTGCTTTCTTT; CDR3: CAHRGRAAFF
length: 15; D: NA; size: NA; V: TRBV5-1; J: TRBJ2-7; DNA: TGCGCCAGCAGCTTGCGGGGACCATTACCCTACGAGCAGTACTTC; CDR3: CASSLRGPLPYEQYF
length: 16; D: NA; size: NA; V: TRBV6-2/TRBV6-3; J: TRBJ2-3; DNA: TGTGCCAGCAGTCCCCAGGGGGGGGGGCCCCCAGATACGCAGTATTTT; CDR3: CASSPQGGGPPDTQYF
length: 15; D: NA; size: NA; V: TRBV6-1; J: TRBJ1-3; DNA: TGTGCCAGCACCGCCACACAGCTCTCTGGAAACACCATATATTTT; CDR3: CASTATQLSGNTIYF
length: 12; D: NA; size: NA; V: TRBV6-1; J: TRBJ1-2; DNA: TGTGCCAGCAGTGCCCTATACTATGGCTACACCTTC; CDR3: CASSALYYGYTF
length: 11; D: NA; size: NA; V: TRBV29-1; J: TRBJ2-2; DNA: TGCAGCGTACGTAACACCGGGGAGCTGTTTTTT; CDR3: CSVRNTGELFF
length: 16; D: NA; size: NA; V: TRBV19; J: TRBJ2-2; DNA: TGTGCCAGTAGTATAGCTGTGGGTCCGAACACCGGGGAGCTGTTTTTT; CDR3: CASSIAVGPNTGELFF
length: 15; D: NA; size: NA; V: TRBV20-1; J: TRBJ2-3; DNA: TGCAGTGCTAGTTTTTTGGGGGCCTACACAGATACGCAGTATTTT; CDR3: CSASFLGAYTDTQYF
length: 15; D: TRBD1; size: NA; V: TRBV7-2; J: TRBJ2-7; DNA: TGTGCCAGCAGCTTCCTCGGGACAGGGGCCTACGAGCAGTACTTC; CDR3: CASSFLGTGAYEQYF
length: 15; D: TRBD2; size: few; V: TRBV7-9; J: TRBJ2-7; DNA: TGTGCCAGCAGCTTAGGTGCTAGCGGCTCCTACGAGCAGTACTTC; CDR3: CASSLGASGSYEQYF
length: 18; D: TRBD1; size: NA; V: TRBV15; J: TRBJ1-2; DNA: TGTGCCACCAGCAGAGATATCGGGACAGGGGGTGAAGGGGATGGCTACACCTTC; CDR3: CATSRDIGTGGEGDGYTF
length: 16; D: NA; size: NA; V: TRBV29-1; J: TRBJ2-2; DNA: TGCAGCGTTGTAGGGTTCGCAGGTTCAAACACCGGGGAGCTGTTTTTT; CDR3: CSVVGFAGSNTGELFF
length: 12; D: NA; size: NA; V: TRBV19; J: TRBJ2-1; DNA: TGTGCCAGTAGTATGATAGGTCAGTCGGGGTTCTTC; CDR3: CASSMIGQSGFF
length: 14; D: NA; size: few; V: TRBV30; J: TRBJ1-1; DNA: TGTGCCTGGAGATACGAAACAGGGACCGCTGAAGCTTTCTTT; CDR3: CAWRYETGTAEAFF
length: 13; D: NA; size: NA; V: TRBV2; J: TRBJ2-1; DNA: TGTGCCAGCAGTACCGGGGAGGGGGATGAGCAGTTCTTC; CDR3: CASSTGEGDEQFF
length: 13; D: NA; size: once; V: TRBV20-1; J: TRBJ1-1; DNA: TGCAGTGCCACAGGGACAACGAGGACTGAAGCTTTCTTT; CDR3: CSATGTTRTEAFF
length: 14; D: NA; size: NA; V: TRBV20-1; J: TRBJ1-2; DNA: TGCAGTGCCCCGGACGGAATCCTTAACTATGGCTACACCTTC; CDR3: CSAPDGILNYGYTF
length: 15; D: TRBD1; size: NA; V: TRBV29-1; J: TRBJ1-2; DNA: TGCAGCGTGGCCGGACAGGGGAACGGGCACTATGGCTACACCTTC; CDR3: CSVAGQGNGHYGYTF
length: 14; D: TRBD1; size: NA; V: TRBV11-3; J: TRBJ2-3; DNA: TGTGCCAGCAGCCTCGGGACAGTCACAGATACGCAGTATTTT; CDR3: CASSLGTVTDTQYF
length: 11; D: NA; size: NA; V: TRBV2; J: TRBJ2-7; DNA: TGTGCCAGCAGTGAGTGGCGGGAGCAGTACTTC; CDR3: CASSEWREQYF
length: 16; D: TRBD2; size: NA; V: TRBV7-2; J: TRBJ2-3; DNA: TGTGCCAGCAGCCTTCGACTAGCGGAGAGCACAGATACGCAGTATTTT; CDR3: CASSLRLAESTDTQYF
length: 14; D: TRBD1; size: NA; V: TRBV7-2; J: TRBJ1-2; DNA: TGTGCCAGCAGCTGGGACAGCCCTAACTATGGCTACACCTTC; CDR3: CASSWDSPNYGYTF
length: 15; D: NA; size: NA; V: TRBV7-7; J: TRBJ2-3; DNA: TGTGCTAGCAGCCCTTCTGGGGCCGAGTCGGATACGCAGTATTTT; CDR3: CASSPSGAESDTQYF
length: 16; D: TRBD1; size: NA; V: TRBV19; J: TRBJ1-2; DNA: TGTGCCAGTAGTATAGATCACCAACAGGGGAGCTCTGGCTACACCTTC; CDR3: CASSIDHQQGSSGYTF
length: 15; D: NA; size: NA; V: TRBV6-5; J: TRBJ1-1; DNA: TGTGCCAGCAGTTACTCGTATGAGGGGAACACTGAAGCTTTCTTT; CDR3: CASSYSYEGNTEAFF
length: 13; D: NA; size: few; V: TRBV19; J: TRBJ2-7; DNA: TGTGCCAGTAGTCTCGGTAGCTCCTACGAGCAGTACTTC; CDR3: CASSLGSSYEQYF
length: 14; D: TRBD1; size: once; V: TRBV4-2; J: TRBJ1-1; DNA: TGTGCCAGCAGCCAAGCCGGGACAGGGACTGAAGCTTTCTTT; CDR3: CASSQAGTGTEAFF
length: 13; D: NA; size: NA; V: TRBV20-1; J: TRBJ1-5; DNA: TGCAGTGCTAGTGCTGATAGCAATCAGCCCCAGCATTTT; CDR3: CSASADSNQPQHF
length: 15; D: NA; size: few; V: TRBV7-2; J: TRBJ1-5; DNA: TGTGCCAGCAGCCCCCTCCCCAGTCGGCATCAGCCCCAGCATTTT; CDR3: CASSPLPSRHQPQHF
length: 15; D: NA; size: once; V: TRBV7-2; J: TRBJ1-4; DNA: TGTGCCAGCAGCTTAGGTGGGAACCCTAATGAAAAACTGTTTTTT; CDR3: CASSLGGNPNEKLFF
length: 17; D: NA; size: NA; V: TRBV7-6; J: TRBJ2-3; DNA: TGTGCCAGCAGCTTAGCGGGCACCAGCCCGGGAACAGATACGCAGTATTTT; CDR3: CASSLAGTSPGTDTQYF
length: 15; D: TRBD1; size: NA; V: TRBV7-2; J: TRBJ1-2; DNA: TGTGCCAGCAGCTTAGACTTAAGGGGGCTCTCGGGCTACACCTTC; CDR3: CASSLDLRGLSGYTF
length: 13; D: TRBD2; size: NA; V: TRBV7-2; J: TRBJ2-3; DNA: TGTGCCAGCAAGCGGGGGGCCACAGATACGCAGTATTTT; CDR3: CASKRGATDTQYF
length: 13; D: NA; size: NA; V: TRBV11-1; J: TRBJ1-1; DNA: TGTGCCAGCAGCAAGTACCAGGGCACTGAAGCTTTCTTT; CDR3: CASSKYQGTEAFF